A single sample is the source of the 21 T cell receptor beta chains below, sequenced in a study of blood T cell repertoires in COVID-19. Only in-frame clones appear in the TCRdb table, and some are missing; sequencing was by immunoSEQ multiplex PCR. The repertoire includes around 250,000 clones, approximately 88% of them detected once, and over 3% sits in the top ten. The source material was PBMCs or T cells enriched from blood (not recorded which). Source of these receptors: a woman aged 40 to 55 who had been exposed to COVID-19.

The chain combines TRBV4-2 with TRBJ1-3; tentatively, D is TRBD1 (6 bases). In germline, CDR1 is LGHNA, CDR2 YNFKEQ. The V end lost 1 base, the J end lost 4 bases, and 11 bases lay between the germline ends. The CDR3 spans 15 residues. CDR3 nucleotides: TGTGCCAGCAGCCAAGCAGGGGTCCAGGGAAACACCATATATTTT. It translates to CASSQAGVQGNTIYF.

The rearrangement uses TRBV6-6 and TRBJ2-1, with a weak D call TRBD1 (5 bases). The ends were cut back, 4 bases at V and 4 bases at J, with 14 bases in the middle. Germline-derived CDR1 and CDR2 are MNHNY and SVGAGI (reference sequence). The CDR3 is made up of 15 amino acids. CDR3 DNA sequence: TGTGCCAGCAGTTTTGCAACAGGTGAATACAATGAGCAGTTCTTC. Protein: CASSFATGEYNEQFF.

The chain uses TRBV2 and TRBJ1-4; 7 nucleotides align to TRBD1. Germline V gives CDR1 SNHLY, CDR2 FYNNEI. Losses at the gene ends were 7 bases for V and 4 bases for J; bases not matched to a gene: 6. This CDR3 comprises 14 residues. The CDR3 sequence: CASTTGQFNEKLFF. The CDR3 nucleotides are TGTGCCAGCACCACGGGACAGTTTAATGAAAAACTGTTTTTT. Combining the CDR3 with reference TRBV2 and TRBJ1-4 gives the whole variable domain EPEVTQTPSHQVTQMGQEVILRCVPISNHLYFYWYRQILGQKVEFLVSFYNNEISEKSEIFDDQFSVERPDGSNFTLKIRSTKLEDSAMYFCASTTGQFNEKLFFGSGTQLSVL.

Written as DNA, the CDR3 is TGTGCCAGCAGCTTCGGCGTCGGGGGGGCCAGATCCCCCTACAATGAGCAGTTCTTC. It encodes CASSFGVGGARSPYNEQFF. The V gene is TRBV13, the J gene TRBJ2-1; 8 bases match TRBD2. V lost 3 bases and J lost 2; bases outside the gene matches: 15. CDR3 length: 19 amino acids. CDR1 and CDR2 from the germline V gene are PRHDT and FYEKMQ (reference sequence).

The rearrangement uses TRBV14 and TRBJ1-1, with no clear D. This CDR3 contains 15 residues. Germline CDR1 reads SGHDN; CDR2 reads FVKESK. V was cut by 0 bases and J by 0 bases, with 8 bases left in between. The CDR3 here is CASSQDAGMNTEAFF. For the CDR3, the DNA is TGTGCCAGCAGCCAAGATGCAGGAATGAACACTGAAGCTTTCTTT. The full variable domain, in which reference TRBV14 and TRBJ1-1 provide the parts outside the CDR3, is EAGVTQFPSHSVIEKGQTVTLRCDPISGHDNLYWYRRVMGKEIKFLLHFVKESKQDESGMPNNRFLAERTGGTYSTLKVQPAELEDSGVYFCASSQDAGMNTEAFFGQGTRLTVV.

This chain links TRBV24-1 with TRBJ1-2; no reliable D call. The CDR3 loop spans 13 amino acids. V was shortened by 6 bases and J by 4 bases, with 11 bases between the two germline ends. Germline assignment: CDR1 KGHDR and CDR2 SFDVKD. The CDR3 reads CATSLSGVYGYTF. The DNA of the CDR3 is TGTGCCACCAGTTTATCCGGGGTCTATGGCTACACCTTC.

The chain carries TRBV19 and TRBJ1-5; 7 positions agree with TRBD1. J lost 7 bases, V lost 6 bases, and 6 bases had no gene match. The CDR3 is made up of 13 amino acids. Germline loops: CDR1 LNHDA, CDR2 SQIVND (reference sequence). The CDR3: CASRDRASQPQHF. The CDR3 DNA is TGTGCCAGTAGAGACAGGGCAAGCCAGCCCCAGCATTTT.

The chain carries TRBV11-2 and TRBJ2-7, with 10 bases lining up with TRBD2. The CDR3 contains 15 residues. Germline V gene data show CDR1 as SGHAT and CDR2 as FQNNGV. Losses at the gene ends were 0 bases for V and 5 bases for J; bases not matched to a gene: 4. DNA of the CDR3: TGTGCCAGCAGCTTAGAGAGCGGGAGGGCCCACGAGCAGTACGTC. Translated: CASSLESGRAHEQYV.

The chain links TRBV15 to TRBJ2-1; 10 bases line up with TRBD1. Germline V gene lookup returns CDR1 LNHNV and CDR2 YYDKDF (reference sequence). The CDR3 is 19 residues long. Trimming cost V 0 bases and J 0 bases; bases outside gene matches: 8. The DNA for the CDR3 is TGTGCCACCAGCAGAGATGGGGACAGGGGACGGAGCTCCTACAATGAGCAGTTCTTC. Encoded protein: CATSRDGDRGRSSYNEQFF.

This sequence joins TRBV7-9 and TRBJ1-2; maybe TRBD1 (6 bases). Germline assignment: CDR1 SEHNR and CDR2 FQNEAQ (reference sequence). The CDR3 length is 14 residues. Between the trimmed V and J ends, which lost 3 bases and 4 bases, there was a span of 12 bases. This CDR3 reads CASSLAGTLYGYTF. The CDR3 region has the DNA TGTGCCAGCAGCTTGGCCGGGACACTCTATGGCTACACCTTC.

CDR3 amino acids: CATSRGQGISYEQYV. The DNA for the CDR3 is TGTGCCACCAGCAGAGGGCAGGGTATTTCCTACGAGCAGTACGTC. The V call is TRBV15, the J call TRBJ2-7; a weak D match, TRBD1 (5 bases). Germline V lookup: CDR1 LNHNV, CDR2 YYDKDF (reference sequence). This CDR3 contains 15 residues. Trimming shortened V by 1 base and J by 1 base, and 11 bases separated the two germline ends.

The gene calls are TRBV25-1 and TRBJ2-2; 9 bases line up with TRBD2. J gave up 3 bases and V 8 bases, and 16 bases lay outside the gene matches. Germline V gives CDR1 MGHDK, CDR2 SYGVNS. The CDR3 is 18 residues long. CDR3 nucleotide sequence: TGTGCCAGCCAGGTATACGAGCGGGGGGCGAATGACACCGGGGAGCTGTTTTTT. It yields the protein CASQVYERGANDTGELFF.

The V and J genes are TRBV30 and TRBJ2-7; weak D call: TRBD2 (5 bases). The CDR3 covers 15 residues. Germline V gene sequence: CDR1 GTSNPN, CDR2 SVGIG (reference sequence). V lost 0 bases to trimming and J lost 1 base, with 13 bases between them. The CDR3 sequence: CAWSVIHSGSYEQYF. CDR3 DNA: TGTGCCTGGAGTGTAATACATTCGGGATCCTACGAGCAGTACTTC.

This rearrangement joins TRBV5-1 to TRBJ1-2, with D perhaps TRBD1 (5 bases). There are 15 residues in the CDR3. In germline, CDR1 is SGHRS, CDR2 YFSETQ. V dropped 4 bases and J dropped 0 bases, with 13 bases sitting between them. For the CDR3, the DNA is TGCGCCAGCAGCGCCATTTCGACAGCTAACTATGGCTACACCTTC. Translating it yields CASSAISTANYGYTF.

The chain recombines TRBV28 with TRBJ2-7, with TRBD2 as a possible D gene (5 bases). The germline V gene has CDR1 MDHEN and CDR2 SYDVKM. The CDR3 is made up of 13 amino acids. The V end was cut by 8 bases, the J end by 0 bases, with 11 bases between. CDR3 nucleotides: TGTGCCAGCGGCGAGGGCAGCTCCTACGAGCAGTACTTC. Translation gives CASGEGSSYEQYF.

A remark on this clone: Compared with germline, one end of the junction differs, possibly owing to a read error. V and J are TRBV5-1 and TRBJ2-5; TRBD1 might be the D (5 bases). This CDR3 is 15 amino acids long. In germline, CDR1 is SGHRS, CDR2 YFSETQ. The CDR3, as DNA: TGTGCCAGCAGCTTATTGGGGCAGCGTCAAGAGACCCAGTACTTC. Protein: CASSLLGQRQETQYF.

This chain links TRBV28 with TRBJ1-1; maybe TRBD1 (5 bases). The CDR3 length is 13 residues. The germline CDR1 and CDR2 sequences are MDHEN and SYDVKM. The V gene lost 7 bases and the J gene lost 6 bases, with 15 bases spanning the gap. CDR3 DNA sequence: TGTGCCAGCACCACCGCGGGGGGGTCTGAAGCTTTCTTT. Translation: CASTTAGGSEAFF.

V is TRBV27 and J is TRBJ1-2; no clear D gene. CDR1 and CDR2 from the germline V gene are MNHEY and SMNVEV (reference sequence). The CDR3 is 13 amino acids. V lost 0 bases and J 6 bases, leaving 8 bases between the germline ends. CDR3 sequence: CASSLSTGNGYTF. The CDR3 DNA sequence: TGTGCCAGCAGTTTATCTACGGGTAATGGCTACACCTTC.

J is TRBJ1-4 and V is TRBV19; 7 bases are a match to TRBD1. Germline V gives CDR1 LNHDA, CDR2 SQIVND (reference sequence). Trimming took 7 bases from V and 8 from J; bases not matched to a gene: 13. The CDR3 runs 15 residues. The CDR3 nucleotides are TGTGCCAGTACTACATCTTCGACAGGGCGGGAAAAACTGTTTTTT. Translation: CASTTSSTGREKLFF.

The chain uses TRBV11-2 and TRBJ1-1, with D uncertain. The CDR3 is 14 amino acids. Germline V CDR1 and CDR2: SGHAT, FQNNGV. V lost 1 base to trimming and J lost 3 bases, with 9 bases between them. CDR3 sequence reads: CASSLVLRYTEAFF. The DNA for the CDR3 is TGTGCCAGCAGCTTAGTTTTGCGGTACACTGAAGCTTTCTTT.

The chain joins TRBV21-1 to TRBJ1-2; the D call in the table, TRBD1, was not verified against the DNA. TRBV21-1 has pseudogene status. The CDR3 length is 12 residues. The CDR3, as DNA: TGTGCCAGCAGCAAAGGGGGCTCTGGCTACACCTTC. It codes for CASSKGGSGYTF.